The entry below describes one TCR beta chain. The CDR3 length is 12 residues. The ends were cut back, 3 bases at V and 4 bases at J, with 9 bases in the middle. Germline V lookup: CDR1 GTSNPN, CDR2 SVGIG (reference sequence). The sample originates from a study of T cell responses to AZD1222 COVID-19 vaccine. Only in-frame clones appear in the TCRdb table, and some are missing; sequencing was by immunoSEQ multiplex PCR. Here the sample spans about 160,000 clones, 88% being singletons. The TCR sequence derives from an adult in good health. The chain links TRBV30 to TRBJ1-2; D is undetermined. The sequencing here drew on peripheral blood, taken on day 0 of AZD1222 vaccination. In DNA form, the CDR3 reads TGTGCCTGGAGGGGCGGAACCTATGGCTACACCTTC. Translation: CAWRGGTYGYTF.